A single sample gave rise to the 12 T cell receptor beta chains below, sequenced in a study of cytomegalovirus exposure and HLA in healthy donors. Libraries were prepared by immunoSEQ multiplex PCR; TCRdb keeps only in-frame clonotypes and omits some of them. In the table there are approximately 110,000 clones, 90% to 95% of which are singletons. What was sequenced was PBMCs. Receptors were obtained from a woman between 18 and 29 years old in good health and CMV-seronegative.

The V call is TRBV4-1, the J call TRBJ2-2; weak D call: TRBD2 (7 bases). Trimming pared 4 bases from V and 3 bases from J, leaving 15 bases between. Germline V CDR1 and CDR2: MGHRA, YSYEKL. The CDR3 is 16 residues long. The CDR3 DNA sequence: TGCGCCAGCAGCCGAGGGGGGGAGGGGTACACCGGGGAGCTGTTTTTT. Protein product: CASSRGGEGYTGELFF.

The gene calls are TRBV28 and TRBJ2-7, with TRBD1 identical over 8 bases. The V gene's germline CDR1 is MDHEN and CDR2 SYDVKM. Losses at the gene ends were 6 bases for V and 3 bases for J; bases not matched to a gene: 7. This CDR3 has 14 residues. The CDR3 reads CASRQTGAFYEQYF. The CDR3 DNA follows: TGTGCCAGCAGACAGACAGGGGCCTTCTACGAGCAGTACTTC.

The chain has TRBV25-1 and TRBJ1-1; possible D gene TRBD1, 5 bases. Germline CDR1 reads MGHDK; CDR2 reads SYGVNS. Trimming cost V 1 base and J 6 bases, with 12 bases left between them. The CDR3 is 14 amino acids. CDR3: CASSESFTGAEAFF. The CDR3 DNA reads as TGTGCCAGCAGTGAATCTTTTACGGGGGCTGAAGCTTTCTTT.

This chain joins TRBV5-4 and TRBJ1-1; possibly TRBD1 for D (6 bases). This CDR3 spans 15 amino acids. Germline V CDR1 and CDR2: SGHNT, YYREEE (reference sequence). Trimming stripped 0 bases from V and 1 base from J, with 10 bases between. The CDR3 region is CASSLGAGANTEAFF. Written as DNA, the CDR3 is TGTGCCAGCAGCTTGGGGGCAGGGGCGAACACTGAAGCTTTCTTT.

The chain is built from TRBV9 and TRBJ1-2; weak D call: TRBD1 (5 bases). CDR1 SGDLS and CDR2 YYNGEE come from the germline V gene. Trimming took 3 bases from V and 5 from J, leaving 11 bases between them. This CDR3 contains 13 residues. The CDR3 here is CASSAGLLYGYTF. Here the CDR3 DNA reads TGTGCCAGCAGCGCGGGACTGCTATATGGCTACACCTTC.

This rearrangement joins TRBV4-1 to TRBJ1-6, with D possibly TRBD1 on 5 matching bases. From germline, CDR1 is MGHRA and CDR2 YSYEKL. The CDR3 has 15 amino acids. V was pared by 1 base and J by 4 bases, with 8 bases between. The CDR3 region is CASSQGRDYNSPLHF. The DNA for the CDR3 is TGCGCCAGCAGCCAAGGCAGGGATTATAATTCACCCCTCCACTTT.

The genes are TRBV9 and TRBJ2-2; D uncertain. V shed 4 bases and J shed 8 bases, with 9 bases lying between them. Germline lookup yields CDR1 SGDLS and CDR2 YYNGEE. The CDR3 runs to 12 residues. The CDR3 spells CASSLNQGELFF. CDR3 sequence (DNA): TGTGCCAGCAGCTTAAACCAGGGGGAGCTGTTTTTT. Looking up the rest from reference TRBV9 and TRBJ2-2 gives the full variable domain: DSGVTQTPKHLITATGQRVTLRCSPRSGDLSVYWYQQSLDQGLQFLIQYYNGEERAKGNILERFSAQQFPDLHSELNLSSLELGDSALYFCASSLNQGELFFGEGSRLTVL.

The chain uses TRBV5-1 and TRBJ2-6, with D uncertain. The V gene lost 4 bases and the J gene lost 2 bases, with 7 bases spanning the gap. The CDR3 is 14 residues long. Germline CDR1 is SGHRS and CDR2 is YFSETQ. The CDR3 nucleotides are TGCGCCAGCAGCCCGACTGCTGGGGCCAACGTCCTGACTTTC. It encodes CASSPTAGANVLTF.

The chain is built from TRBV9 and TRBJ2-1; no clear D. This CDR3 spans 13 amino acids. Trimming removed 2 bases from V and 5 bases from J, with 8 bases in between. Germline CDR1 SGDLS, CDR2 YYNGEE. CDR3 region: CASSVRLNNEQFF. The CDR3 nucleotides are TGTGCCAGCAGCGTCAGACTCAACAATGAGCAGTTCTTC.

CDR3 sequence (DNA): TGTGCCAGCAGCGAGAGGGGCGCGGGGGGGCCGTCCAATGAGCAGTTCTTC. Translation gives CASSERGAGGPSNEQFF. The V and J genes are TRBV9 and TRBJ2-1; 9 bases agree with TRBD2. CDR3 length: 17 amino acids. V gave up 3 bases and J gave up 6 bases; unmatched junction bases: 13. The germline gives CDR1 SGDLS, CDR2 YYNGEE.

The chain links TRBV11-2 to TRBJ2-7; TRBD2 might be the D (6 bases). With 1 base removed from V and 4 bases from J, the gap between germline ends came to 14 bases. Germline assignment: CDR1 SGHAT and CDR2 FQNNGV. There are 15 residues in the CDR3. The CDR3 is CASSLGSGRYYEQYF. For the CDR3, the DNA is TGTGCCAGCAGCTTAGGCTCCGGGAGATATTACGAGCAGTACTTC.

The V call is TRBV29-1, the J call TRBJ2-5; D gene ambiguous. The CDR3 contains 10 residues. CDR1 SQVTM and CDR2 ANQGSEA come from the germline V gene. Trimming stripped 8 bases from V and 2 bases from J, with 6 bases between. CDR3 bases: TGCAGCACAGAACAAGAGACCCAGTACTTC. Translated, it gives CSTEQETQYF.